The 18 T cell receptor beta chains listed next were all sequenced from one sample in a study of response to subunit inactivated influenza vaccine. TCRdb redid the calling of the RT-PCR reads with MiXCR, one entry per CDR3 protein. The sample shows about 500,000 distinct CDR3 sequences, approximately 15% of them seen only once. Sequences were derived from CD4+ T cells sorted from PBMCs, sampled less than 30 months after vaccination. These TCRs come from a man aged 45 to 75 who received an inactivated influenza vaccine.

This chain links TRBV28 with TRBJ2-3, with unresolved D. V shed 6 bases and J shed 10 bases, with 14 bases lying between them. Germline V lookup: CDR1 MDHEN, CDR2 SYDVKM. This CDR3 contains 12 residues. The CDR3 loop reads CASRGSAKAQYF. The CDR3 nucleotides are TGTGCCAGCAGGGGCAGTGCTAAGGCGCAGTATTTT.

This clonotype was observed a few times. The chain joins TRBV24-1 to TRBJ2-3; D is uncertain. Germline assignment: CDR1 KGHDR and CDR2 SFDVKD. Deletions cut 3 bases from V and 5 bases from J, with 11 bases between. The CDR3 has 14 residues. The CDR3, as DNA: TGTGCCACCAGTGATCCTCGTGTCCAAGATACGCAGTATTTT. It specifies CATSDPRVQDTQYF.

This clonotype was observed many times. This CDR3 is CASRLAGPSYEQYF. In DNA, the CDR3 is TGTGCCAGCAGACTAGCGGGGCCCTCCTACGAGCAGTACTTC. This chain joins TRBV28 and TRBJ2-7, with 10 bases fitting TRBD2. Germline loops: CDR1 MDHEN, CDR2 SYDVKM. The CDR3 consists of 14 residues. After removal of 6 bases from V and 0 bases from J, the junction contained 2 bases not matched to a gene.

The chain employs TRBV9 and TRBJ2-7; a weak D match, TRBD1 (5 bases). CDR3 size: 14 residues. Germline assignment: CDR1 SGDLS and CDR2 YYNGEE. The germline V and J ends were trimmed by 1 base and 4 bases, with 12 bases remaining between them. DNA for the CDR3: TGTGCCAGCAGCGTAATAGGGGTACCTTACGAGCAGTACTTC. Protein product: CASSVIGVPYEQYF. The full variable domain, rest sourced from reference TRBV9 and TRBJ2-7, is DSGVTQTPKHLITATGQRVTLRCSPRSGDLSVYWYQQSLDQGLQFLIQYYNGEERAKGNILERFSAQQFPDLHSELNLSSLELGDSALYFCASSVIGVPYEQYFGPGTRLTVT.

Only a few counts were recorded for this clonotype. V and J are TRBV14 and TRBJ2-3, with TRBD1 matching over 7 bases. The length of the CDR3 is 16 residues. CDR1 is SGHDN and CDR2 is FVKESK in the germline V gene. Losses at the gene ends were 3 bases for V and 3 bases for J; bases not matched to a gene: 9. The CDR3 nucleotides are TGTGCCAGCAGCCAGCAACAGGGGCGCGTAACAGATACGCAGTATTTT. As protein: CASSQQQGRVTDTQYF.

This chain joins TRBV6-1 and TRBJ1-1; possibly TRBD1 for D (6 bases). The germline V gene has CDR1 MNHNS and CDR2 SASEGT. The CDR3 covers 14 residues. V was cut by 8 bases and J by 1 base, with 14 bases left in between. This chain's CDR3 is CASRPDRSNTEAFF. The CDR3 nucleotides are TGTGCCAGCCGACCGGACAGATCGAACACTGAAGCTTTCTTT.

This clonotype was seen a handful of times. The rearrangement uses TRBV23-1 and TRBJ1-5; no clear D gene. TRBV23-1 is flagged as an ORF with uncertain function. CDR3 length: 17 amino acids. Trimming took off 0 bases at V and 0 bases at J, with 12 bases between the two ends. The CDR3 loop is CASSQSMLGYSNQPQHF. CDR3 sequence (DNA): TGCGCCAGCAGTCAATCGATGCTGGGATATAGCAATCAGCCCCAGCATTTT.

This clonotype was recorded at least ten times. The chain employs TRBV4-1 and TRBJ2-7, with D unresolved. Germline lookup yields CDR1 MGHRA and CDR2 YSYEKL. CDR3 length: 13 amino acids. The V gene lost 0 bases and the J gene lost 3 bases, with 6 bases spanning the gap. CDR3 protein: CASSQDGYYEQYF. In nucleotides, the CDR3 is TGCGCCAGCAGCCAAGATGGCTACTACGAGCAGTACTTC.

The chain couples TRBV5-1 to TRBJ2-7, with D perhaps matching TRBD1 (5 bases). Trimming took off 2 bases at V and 0 bases at J, with 9 bases between the two ends. This CDR3 has 14 amino acids. CDR1 and CDR2 (germline): SGHRS, YFSETQ. In DNA form, the CDR3 reads TGCGCCAGCAGCTTTAGACAGCCCTCCTACGAGCAGTACTTC. Translated: CASSFRQPSYEQYF.

The table lists this clonotype with a few counts. The chain combines TRBV4-3 with TRBJ2-2; D unresolved. The V gene's germline CDR1 is LGHNA and CDR2 YSLEER. The CDR3 sequence is 17 residues long. V gave up 0 bases and J gave up 2 bases, with 13 bases separating them. The CDR3 nucleotides are TGCGCCAGCAGCCAAGATGGGCCACCTATTAACACCGGGGAGCTGTTTTTT. Its protein product is CASSQDGPPINTGELFF.

This clonotype was counted between two and nine times. J is TRBJ2-3 and V is TRBV20-1; 8 bases are a match to TRBD1. Looked up from germline, CDR1 is DFQATT and CDR2 is SNEGSKA (reference sequence). V gave up 3 bases and J gave up 2 bases; unmatched junction bases: 4. The CDR3 contains 14 residues. In DNA, the CDR3 is TGCAGTGCTAGGAGGACAGGGTCCACAGATACGCAGTATTTT. It translates to CSARRTGSTDTQYF.

The chain joins TRBV18 to TRBJ2-1; TRBD1 aligns across 8 bases. Germline CDR1 and CDR2: KGHSH and LQKENI. Trimming cost V 3 bases and J 7 bases; bases outside gene matches: 8. The CDR3 covers 15 residues. The CDR3 DNA sequence: TGTGCCAGCTCACCTGCCAGGGGGCGCATGAATGAGCAGTTCTTC. Amino acids: CASSPARGRMNEQFF. Supplemented by reference TRBV18 and TRBJ2-1, the full variable domain reads NAGVMQNPRHLVRRRGQEARLRCSPMKGHSHVYWYRQLPEEGLKFMVYLQKENIIDESGMPKERFSAEFPKEGPSILRIQQVVRGDSAAYFCASSPARGRMNEQFFGPGTRLTVL.

This clonotype has ten or more counts. The chain links TRBV6-5 to TRBJ1-2; D is undetermined. With 8 bases removed from V and 1 base from J, the gap between germline ends came to 14 bases. The V gene's germline CDR1 is MNHEY and CDR2 SVGAGI. The CDR3 runs 14 residues. This CDR3 reads CASRNLGRNYGYTF. In DNA form, the CDR3 reads TGTGCCAGCCGTAACTTGGGTCGTAACTATGGCTACACCTTC.

Here the CDR3 reads CSADVHDEQFF. CDR3 bases: TGCAGTGCTGACGTACACGATGAGCAGTTCTTC. This rearrangement joins TRBV20-1 to TRBJ2-1, with D hard to call. The germline V and J ends were trimmed by 5 bases and 8 bases, with 10 bases remaining between them. The germline V gene has CDR1 DFQATT and CDR2 SNEGSKA (reference sequence). The CDR3 contains 11 residues.

This clonotype turned up a few times. The rearrangement links TRBV10-3 to TRBJ2-5; D possibly matches TRBD1 or TRBD2 (5 bases each). Trimming removed 4 bases at V and 4 bases at J, with 16 bases between. The germline V gene has CDR1 ENHRY and CDR2 SYGVKD. CDR3 length: 15 residues. Here the CDR3 reads CAISGTPGAVETQYF. Written as DNA, the CDR3 is TGTGCCATCAGTGGCACCCCCGGGGCCGTAGAGACCCAGTACTTC.

There are a few counts of this clonotype. Here the CDR3 reads CASSLWQVENIQYF. CDR3 in DNA: TGTGCCAGCAGTCTCTGGCAGGTCGAAAACATTCAGTACTTC. This rearrangement joins TRBV12-3 or TRBV12-4 to TRBJ2-4, with D uncertain. CDR3 length: 14 residues. V was shortened by 5 bases and J by 5 bases, with 13 bases between the two germline ends.

This clonotype was detected ten times or more. The V gene is TRBV20-1, the J gene TRBJ2-4, with 9 bases lining up with TRBD2. CDR1 is DFQATT and CDR2 is SNEGSKA in the germline V gene (reference sequence). J lost 8 bases, V lost 3 bases, and 2 bases had no gene match. The CDR3 runs 12 residues. The CDR3 nucleotides are TGCAGTGCTAGTAGCGGGAGAGACATTCAGTACTTC. Translated, it gives CSASSGRDIQYF.

The V gene is TRBV11-3, the J gene TRBJ2-3; TRBD1 might be the D (5 bases). The CDR3 is made up of 14 amino acids. V was pared by 0 bases and J by 4 bases, with 8 bases between. Germline CDR1 reads SGHNT; CDR2 reads YENEEA. The chain's CDR3 is CASSLDRAADTQYF. The CDR3 DNA follows: TGTGCCAGCAGCTTAGACAGGGCTGCAGATACGCAGTATTTT.